These T cell receptor beta chains were read from a single sample in a study of blood T cell repertoires in COVID-19. Only in-frame clones appear in the TCRdb table, and some are missing; sequencing was by immunoSEQ multiplex PCR. The data show a few hundred thousand clones, about 84% seen once. Source material: PBMCs or T cells enriched from blood (not recorded which). Every receptor here comes from a man aged 25-45 years with acute COVID-19. CDR3s include the opening cysteine and the closing phenylalanine or tryptophan.

v_call	j_call	cdr3_aa
TRBV30	TRBJ2-7	CAWQAQGGHEQYF
TRBV9	TRBJ2-1	CASSPYSGGPNEQFF
TRBV4-2	TRBJ2-6	CASSPPRESTGANVLTF
TRBV3-1/TRBV3-2	TRBJ2-5	CASSHPLAGYQETQYF
TRBV3-1/TRBV3-2	TRBJ1-1	CASSRVGGREAFF
TRBV24-1	TRBJ1-2	CATSAGPANYGYTF
TRBV7-3	TRBJ1-5	CASSSFASSPQHF
TRBV18	TRBJ1-3	CASSPTSSGNTIYF
TRBV6-6	TRBJ2-7	CASSFSGGLYEQYF
TRBV15	TRBJ2-2	CASGREGTGELFF
TRBV5-1	TRBJ1-1	CASSSPGGSNTEAFF
TRBV12-3/TRBV12-4	TRBJ2-3	CASSLTRDTQYF
TRBV6-5	TRBJ1-1	CASSRGRTEAFF
TRBV28	TRBJ1-2	CASSLRGTPHYGYTF
TRBV5-1	TRBJ2-3	CASSLGRGAQSTDTQYF
TRBV9	TRBJ2-7	CASSLRWGSGEQYF
TRBV5-6	TRBJ1-1	CASSFLRTAGTEAFF
TRBV4-1	TRBJ1-6	CASSQEPQGSYNSPLHF
TRBV7-9	TRBJ2-4	CASSVSRVRDIQYF
TRBV7-6	TRBJ2-2	CASSLAAVGELFF
TRBV2	TRBJ1-2	CASSGGQGATYGYTF
TRBV3-1/TRBV3-2	TRBJ2-7	CASSQSSGASYEQYF
TRBV5-6	TRBJ1-4	CASSSQGAGEKLFF
TRBV6-6	TRBJ1-1	CASSYTDSTEAFF
TRBV29-1	TRBJ1-2	CSAAPLTGGGDGYTF
TRBV5-1	TRBJ1-1	CASSLSTDRATEAFF
TRBV28	TRBJ1-5	CASRGRTGRRDQPQHF
TRBV25-1	TRBJ1-1	CASSESGRKNTEAFF
TRBV9	TRBJ1-5	CASSVALITGPRLSNQPQHF
TRBV14	TRBJ1-4	CASSQGQRGRNEKLFF
TRBV6-1	TRBJ1-2	CASSEEFWRDSGGYTF
TRBV6-1	TRBJ1-5	CASSEAFSSNQPQHF
TRBV6-5	TRBJ1-5	CASQGTVSSQPQHF
TRBV11-1	TRBJ2-1	CATNINSGGAYNEQFF
TRBV14	TRBJ2-1	CASSRLTGGAYNEQFF
TRBV7-9	TRBJ1-2	CASSYAAASEANYGYTF
TRBV20-1	TRBJ2-1	CSASNSGPFLGNEQFF
TRBV5-1	TRBJ1-1	CASSLIADTEAFF
TRBV6-5	TRBJ1-1	CASSYFQGVRTEAFF
TRBV11-2	TRBJ2-2	CASSFGRRTANTGELFF
TRBV9	TRBJ2-1	CASSAAQLAISYNEQFF
TRBV10-3	TRBJ1-1	CAISEDRNTEAFF
TRBV6-5	TRBJ1-1	CASNPGQATEAFF
TRBV9	TRBJ2-1	CASSVATLSHEQFF
TRBV27	TRBJ2-7	CASSSGSRKQYF
TRBV28	TRBJ1-2	CASSQGTKFGYTF
TRBV7-9	TRBJ2-4	CASSPSGLAKNIQYF
TRBV4-1	TRBJ2-3	CASSQEQGSTDTQYF
TRBV7-9	TRBJ1-1	CASSFDTVMNTEAFF
TRBV3-1/TRBV3-2	TRBJ1-2	CASSYEPGRGNYGYTF
TRBV28	TRBJ1-4	CASSSAGGAGEKLFF
TRBV11-2	TRBJ2-1	CASSIIAGGEEFF
TRBV19	TRBJ1-4	CASSIQGAGEKLFF
TRBV9	TRBJ2-7	CASSTGTGGYEQYF
TRBV29-1	TRBJ1-4	CSVVSASNEKLFF
TRBV7-3	TRBJ1-6	CASSSAGTDNSPLHF
TRBV5-6	TRBJ2-5	CASSSAGTALQETQYF
TRBV11-2	TRBJ2-1	CASSLIANEQFF
TRBV6-2/TRBV6-3	TRBJ2-7	CASSIYVSYEQYF
TRBV5-4	TRBJ1-1	CASSSLSRDRGRGTEAFF